This T cell receptor (beta chain) came from a study of OX40 agonist ivuxolimab in advanced cancers. Study details: Intravenous ivuxolimab was administered to patients every 2 weeks at 0.01 to 10 mg/kg. The study reported partial responses in three patients: one hepatocellular carcinoma, two cutaneous melanoma.

Study-level results: Among the lowest peripheral clonal expansion occurred in 0.1-3.0 mg/kg partial responders. The work left the antigen specificity of expanded peripheral T cells undetermined.

This CDR3 contains 13 residues. Per the germline V gene, CDR1 is SGHRS and CDR2 is YFSETQ. V was cut by 4 bases and J by 4 bases, with 9 bases left in between. Method: immunoSEQ multiplex PCR; TCRdb's copy keeps in-frame clones and lacks some. This table has 90,000 to 100,000 clones, 80% to 90% appearing once. With regard to this clone: Its antigen is currently unknown.

The sequence was collected from an adult with an advanced solid tumor such as melanoma, head and neck, liver or kidney cancer. The chain is built from TRBV5-1 and TRBJ2-1; D not resolved. This specimen consisted of CD4+ or CD8+ T cells sorted from blood, obtained in a trial of the OX40 agonist ivuxolimab. CDR3 loop: CASSGGEYNEQFF. The CDR3 bases are TGCGCCAGCAGCGGCGGCGAGTACAATGAGCAGTTCTTC. The complete variable domain, with remaining parts taken from reference TRBV5-1 and TRBJ2-1, reads KAGVTQTPRYLIKTRGQQVTLSCSPISGHRSVSWYQQTPGQGLQFLFEYFSETQRNKGNFPGRFSGRQFSNSRSEMNVSTLELGDSALYLCASSGGEYNEQFFGPGTRLTVL.